The subject of this entry is one T cell receptor (beta chain). Its cognate antigen is unknown. A much larger clone sits a single nucleotide away, making a read error possible. These data belong to a study of post-analysis software for immune sequencing data. Unique molecular identifiers were present in the TCR beta cDNA libraries. The authors obtained roughly 550,000 cDNA molecules from approximately 0.95 to 9.8 million T cells. TCRdb re-called the PCR reads with MiXCR, one entry per CDR3 protein. The table lists approximately 400,000 distinct CDR3 sequences, roughly 36% of them singletons, with around 15% in the top ten. CDR3 length: 15 residues. Per germline, CDR1 MDHEN and CDR2 SYDVKM. Study-wide findings and caveats: Higher frequency in patients than in controls was seen for roughly five TRBV segments, with TRBV5-6, TRBV5-1 and TRBV20-1 among them. Among multiple sclerosis patients, normalized Chao1 diversity was significantly below that of controls.

The genes are TRBV28 and TRBJ2-5, with 13 bases aligning to TRBD2. The clonotype originates from a girl under 18 with multiple sclerosis. Sequencing input: blood. The CDR3 nucleotides read TGTACCAGCAGTTTGACTAGCGGGGGGCAAGAGACCCAGTACTTC. This gives the protein CTSSLTSGGQETQYF.